This T cell receptor (beta chain) came from a study of T-cell memory formation after mild COVID-19. In TCRdb, the 5' RACE reads were re-called with MiXCR into one record per CDR3 protein. The sample includes approximately 260,000 distinct CDR3 sequences, roughly 17% of them seen just once. The ends were cut back, 1 base at V and 6 bases at J, with 9 bases in the middle. The CDR3 loop spans 14 amino acids. From germline, CDR1 is SGHTA and CDR2 FQGTGA. Whole-study results and caveats: Still unconfirmed is whether the second-wave clones peaking on day 37 recognized SARS-CoV-2. Later expanders leaned CD4+, whereas clones that contracted between day 15 and 85 were balanced CD4/CD8.

This clonotype was observed a handful of times. Its antigen is unknown. The sequencing input was PBMCs or a T cell subset sorted from them (not recorded which). The TCR comes from a man younger than 35 who had mild COVID-19 (a few samples of this study predate the infection). Cell type and time point are not known. The V and J genes are TRBV7-3 and TRBJ2-2; D perhaps matches TRBD1 (5 bases). Written as DNA, the CDR3 is TGTGCCAGCAGCTTAATGGGGCTGGCCGGGGAGCTGTTTTTT. This codes for CASSLMGLAGELFF. Supplemented by reference TRBV7-3 and TRBJ2-2, the full variable domain reads GAGVSQTPSNKVTEKGKYVELRCDPISGHTALYWYRQSLGQGPEFLIYFQGTGAADDSGLPNDRFFAVRPEGSVSTLKIQRTERGDSAVYLCASSLMGLAGELFFGEGSRLTVL.